The clone carrying this T cell receptor (beta chain) showed up just a few times. This record comes from a study of cytomegalovirus exposure and HLA in healthy donors. CDR3 length: 16 amino acids. CDR1 SGDLS and CDR2 YYNGEE come from the germline V gene. The V gene lost 0 bases and the J gene lost 6 bases, with 16 bases spanning the gap. This PCR relied on a set of 60 Vbeta primers and 13 Jbeta primers. Libraries were prepared by immunoSEQ multiplex PCR; TCRdb keeps only in-frame clonotypes and omits some of them. The sample holds over 100,000 clones, about 73% seen once. This receptor was obtained from a woman aged 40-49 years in good health and CMV-seropositive. The genes are TRBV9 and TRBJ2-1; D possibly corresponds to TRBD2 (5 bases). The sequencing input was PBMCs. CDR3 DNA: TGTGCCAGCAGCGTAGCTACTCGATCGGGGAGCAATGAGCAGTTCTTC. Amino acid sequence: CASSVATRSGSNEQFF.